This T cell receptor beta chain comes out of a study of blood T cells in healthy people across ages (dated by TCRdb to the mid-2010s). Regarding the study in general: In model experiments, roughly one uniquely barcoded TCR beta cDNA molecule per two T cells was captured by template switching. To track age-related changes in TCR beta repertoire diversity, the study relied on deep sequencing normalized with unique cDNA molecular identifiers. The donors were split into four age groups: young (average 16 years), middle-aged (about 40), aged (62) and long-lived (roughly 86). Donors of different ages were randomly distributed across sequencing lanes to avoid experimental bias. Two additional independent replicas of 1 million unique cDNA reads from the same blood draw were analyzed for two donors (one aged 18 to 30 and one aged 80 or older).

What the authors observed across the whole study: Compared with the aged group, the long-lived group had more naive CD4+ T cells, fewer expanded clones and increased TCR diversity, a pattern suggesting age selection. Bulk unsorted PBMC profiling prevented conclusive comparison of naive and antigen-experienced compartments. A strong correlation was found between observed TCR beta diversity and the percentage of naive T cells measured by flow cytometry. The CMV infection status of donors was not known, potentially confounding age-related changes in expanded clonotypes. Observed TCR beta diversity per million T cells fell roughly linearly with age, and a significant reduction was already apparent by age roughly 40. Estimates of total diversity based on one million sequenced T cells were regarded as lower bounds and as underestimates.

The CDR3 runs 13 residues from the cysteine to the phenylalanine. Only CDR3 DNA is held: 39 bases, read in frame from base 1. CDR1 ENHRY and CDR2 SYGVKD were looked up in the germline V gene. Libraries were built with 5' RACE. TCRdb records Illumina HiSeq 2500 as the sequencer. The second PCR ran for roughly 7 to 11 cycles and used a J-beta primer mix along with a sample-barcoded 5' primer. Each TCR beta cDNA molecule received a unique molecular identifier from a template-switch 5' adaptor carrying 12 random nucleotides. At least 2.5 million CDR3-containing paired-end reads were obtained from each sample. All of the RNA was converted into first-strand cDNA using the Mint cDNA synthesis kit, with a TRBC-specific oligonucleotide serving as the primer. All cDNA was treated with uracil-DNA glycosylase and then went through a first 18-cycle PCR with the universal primers M1SS and BC2_uni_R. In the original analysis: For normalization, 1 million high-quality reads were randomly selected from each sample, with every read carrying a distinct molecular identifier. Reads sharing molecular identifiers were discarded rather than binned into consensus sequences. CDR3 identification, clonotype clustering and error correction used MiTCR with a Q25 quality threshold and the strictest error-elimination algorithm. Lower-bound total TCR beta diversity was estimated with a nonparametric unseen species model using Euler transformation. Clones were called with MiXCR by TCRdb after fastp trimmed the public reads at Q25, and only in-frame beta chains were retained. Under each unique CDR3 protein, matching rows form one entry showing the most common genes and DNA. V and J calls and clone size were set by TCRdb, not the authors. Present in this sample are fewer than 1.5 million distinct CDR3 sequences, approximately 38% of which were seen just once. In total, the top ten clones hold 7.9% of the sample.

This clonotype was seen more than once but under ten times. Its recognized antigen is unknown. Its ends do not fully match the called genes, so a read error is possible. Systemically healthy Caucasian individuals from Russia, some 36 in total and aged about 6 to 90 years, were included as donors. Around 9.9 milliliters of peripheral blood were collected from each donor into EDTA-treated Vacutainer tubes. Ficoll-Paque density-gradient centrifugation was used to isolate PBMCs, with at least 7 million per sample. Total RNA was extracted from PBMCs with Trizol reagent, with at least 5.5 micrograms obtained per sample. Naive CD45RAhigh/CD27high T cell percentages were measured by flow cytometry on a PBMC aliquot from every donor.

The source material was blood. The receptor comes from a woman between 18 and 29 years old in good health. Here the chain combines TRBV10-3 and TRBJ1-2, and possibly TRBD1, on 6 matching bases. The bases read TGTGCCAGCAGTGAGTCAGGGGCCTATGGCTACACCTTC. Its translation reads: CASSESGAYGYTF.